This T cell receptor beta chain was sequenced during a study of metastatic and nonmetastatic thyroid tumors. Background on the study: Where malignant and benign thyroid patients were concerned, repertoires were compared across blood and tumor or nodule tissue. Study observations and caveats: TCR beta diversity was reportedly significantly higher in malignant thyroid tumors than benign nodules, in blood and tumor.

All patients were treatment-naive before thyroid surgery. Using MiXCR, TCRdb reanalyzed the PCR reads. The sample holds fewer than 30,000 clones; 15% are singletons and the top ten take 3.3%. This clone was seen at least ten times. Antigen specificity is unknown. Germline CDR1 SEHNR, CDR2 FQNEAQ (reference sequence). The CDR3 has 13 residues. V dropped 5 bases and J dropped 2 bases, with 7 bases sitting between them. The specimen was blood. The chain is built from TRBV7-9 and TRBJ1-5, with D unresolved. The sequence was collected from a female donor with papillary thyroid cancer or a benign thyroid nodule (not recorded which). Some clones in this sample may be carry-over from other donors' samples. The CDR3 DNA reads TGTGCCAGCAGCGAGAGTGGCAATCAGCCCCAGCATTTT. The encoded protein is CASSESGNQPQHF.